This TCR beta chain was retrieved from a study of cytomegalovirus exposure and HLA in healthy donors. Clones were sequenced by immunoSEQ multiplex PCR, and TCRdb holds only the in-frame ones, with some missing. In the table there are approximately 220,000 clones, approximately 87% of which are singletons. V was shortened by 4 bases and J by 3 bases, with 11 bases between the two germline ends. The CDR3 runs 13 residues. Germline CDR1 and CDR2: SGHRS and YFSETQ. The V call is TRBV5-1, the J call TRBJ2-7; D is possibly TRBD1 (5 bases). Source material: PBMCs. The source of this sequence is a man aged 18 to 35 in good health and CMV-seronegative. CDR3 DNA: TGCGCCAGCAGCGGGGCCTCTGGCTACGAGCAGTACTTC. Protein: CASSGASGYEQYF. The complete variable domain, with remaining parts taken from reference TRBV5-1 and TRBJ2-7, reads KAGVTQTPRYLIKTRGQQVTLSCSPISGHRSVSWYQQTPGQGLQFLFEYFSETQRNKGNFPGRFSGRQFSNSRSEMNVSTLELGDSALYLCASSGASGYEQYFGPGTRLTVT.